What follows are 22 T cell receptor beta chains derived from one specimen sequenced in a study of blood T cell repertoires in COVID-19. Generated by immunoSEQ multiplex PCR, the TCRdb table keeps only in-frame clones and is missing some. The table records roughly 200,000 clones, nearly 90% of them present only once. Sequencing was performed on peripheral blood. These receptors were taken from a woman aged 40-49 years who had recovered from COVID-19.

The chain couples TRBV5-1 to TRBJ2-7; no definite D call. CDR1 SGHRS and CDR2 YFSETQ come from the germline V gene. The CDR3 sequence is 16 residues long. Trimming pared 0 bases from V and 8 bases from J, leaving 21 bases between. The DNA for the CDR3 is TGCGCCAGCAGCTTGGGCGCAGCGACCCCGCCTACTCAGCAGTACTTC. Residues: CASSLGAATPPTQQYF. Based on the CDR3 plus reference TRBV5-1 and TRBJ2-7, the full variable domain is KAGVTQTPRYLIKTRGQQVTLSCSPISGHRSVSWYQQTPGQGLQFLFEYFSETQRNKGNFPGRFSGRQFSNSRSEMNVSTLELGDSALYLCASSLGAATPPTQQYFGPGTRLTVT.

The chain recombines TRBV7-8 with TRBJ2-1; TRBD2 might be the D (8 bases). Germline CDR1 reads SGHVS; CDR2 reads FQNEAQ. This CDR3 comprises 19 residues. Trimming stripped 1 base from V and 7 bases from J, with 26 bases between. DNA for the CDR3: TGTGCCAGCAGCTTAGAAGAGGGTAGCGGGGCTAGGGGGCCTAATGAGCAGTTCTTC. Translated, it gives CASSLEEGSGARGPNEQFF.

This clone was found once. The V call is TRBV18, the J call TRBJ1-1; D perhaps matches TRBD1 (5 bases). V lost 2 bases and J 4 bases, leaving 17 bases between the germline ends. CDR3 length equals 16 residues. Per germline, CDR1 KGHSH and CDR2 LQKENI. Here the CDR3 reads CASSPSLGGRGTEAFF. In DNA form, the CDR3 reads TGTGCCAGCTCACCATCCCTGGGGGGTCGAGGCACTGAAGCTTTCTTT. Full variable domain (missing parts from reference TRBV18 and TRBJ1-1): NAGVMQNPRHLVRRRGQEARLRCSPMKGHSHVYWYRQLPEEGLKFMVYLQKENIIDESGMPKERFSAEFPKEGPSILRIQQVVRGDSAAYFCASSPSLGGRGTEAFFGQGTRLTVV.

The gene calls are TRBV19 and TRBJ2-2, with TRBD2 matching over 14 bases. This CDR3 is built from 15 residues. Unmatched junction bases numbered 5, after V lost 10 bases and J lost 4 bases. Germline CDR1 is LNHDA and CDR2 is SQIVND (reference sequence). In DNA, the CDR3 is TGTGCCACCCTGACTAGCGGGAGGGCCACCGGGGAGCTGTTTTTT. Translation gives CATLTSGRATGELFF.

The CDR3 nucleotides read TGTGCCAGCAAAGTGGGGGGACAGGGACCCGGGGAGCTGTTTTTT. Protein sequence: CASKVGGQGPGELFF. The gene calls are TRBV27 and TRBJ2-2, with 9 bases that match TRBD1. CDR3 size: 15 residues. In germline, CDR1 is MNHEY, CDR2 SMNVEV (reference sequence). J was trimmed by 6 bases and V by 7 bases; bases with no gene match: 9.

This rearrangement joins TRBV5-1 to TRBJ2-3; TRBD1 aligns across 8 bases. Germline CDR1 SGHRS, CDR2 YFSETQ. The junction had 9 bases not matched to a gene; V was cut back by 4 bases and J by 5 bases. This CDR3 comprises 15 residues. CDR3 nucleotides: TGCGCCAGCAGCCCTATCGGACAGGGTCAAGATACGCAGTATTTT. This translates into CASSPIGQGQDTQYF.

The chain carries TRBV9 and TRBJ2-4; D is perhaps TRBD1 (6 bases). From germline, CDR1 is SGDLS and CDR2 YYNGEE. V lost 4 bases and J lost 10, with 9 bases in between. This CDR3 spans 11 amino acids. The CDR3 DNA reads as TGTGCCAGCAGCCCGGGGACAATTCAGTACTTC. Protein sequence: CASSPGTIQYF.

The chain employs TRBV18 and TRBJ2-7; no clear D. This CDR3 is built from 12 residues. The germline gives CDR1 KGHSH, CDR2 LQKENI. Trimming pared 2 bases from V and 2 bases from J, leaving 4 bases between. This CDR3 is CASSPTTYEQYF. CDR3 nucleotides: TGTGCCAGCTCACCAACAACCTACGAGCAGTACTTC.

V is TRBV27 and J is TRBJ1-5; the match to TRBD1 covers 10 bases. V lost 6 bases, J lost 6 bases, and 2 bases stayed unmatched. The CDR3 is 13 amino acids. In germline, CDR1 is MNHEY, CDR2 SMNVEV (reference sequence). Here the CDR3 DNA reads TGTGCCAGCAGACGACAGGGGGCTCAGCCCCAGCATTTT. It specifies CASRRQGAQPQHF.

The CDR3 DNA reads as TGTGCCAGCAGTCGTATAGCGGGAGGGCGGTCAGATACGCAGTATTTT. Protein product: CASSRIAGGRSDTQYF. The chain couples TRBV28 to TRBJ2-3; 11 bases are shared with TRBD2. The CDR3 has 16 residues. The J segment lost 4 bases and the V segment lost 5 bases, leaving 8 bases of the junction unmatched. Germline CDR1 MDHEN, CDR2 SYDVKM.

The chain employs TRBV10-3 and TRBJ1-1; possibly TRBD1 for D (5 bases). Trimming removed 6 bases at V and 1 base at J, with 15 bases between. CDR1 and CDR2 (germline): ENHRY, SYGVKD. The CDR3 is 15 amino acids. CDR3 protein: CAISLTGPANTEAFF. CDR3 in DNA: TGTGCCATCAGCTTAACAGGTCCGGCGAACACTGAAGCTTTCTTT.

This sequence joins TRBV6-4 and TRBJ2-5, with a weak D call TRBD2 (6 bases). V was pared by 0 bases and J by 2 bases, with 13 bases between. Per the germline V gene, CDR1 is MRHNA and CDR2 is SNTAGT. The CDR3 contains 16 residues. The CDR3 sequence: CASSDSKTAGQETQYF. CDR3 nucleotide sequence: TGTGCCAGCAGTGACTCGAAGACGGCGGGACAAGAGACCCAGTACTTC.

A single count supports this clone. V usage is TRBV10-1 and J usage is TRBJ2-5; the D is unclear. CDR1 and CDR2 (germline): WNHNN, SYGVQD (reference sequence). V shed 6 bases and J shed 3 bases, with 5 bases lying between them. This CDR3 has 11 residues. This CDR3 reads CASSPEETQYF. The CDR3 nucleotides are TGCGCCAGCAGCCCAGAAGAGACCCAGTACTTC.

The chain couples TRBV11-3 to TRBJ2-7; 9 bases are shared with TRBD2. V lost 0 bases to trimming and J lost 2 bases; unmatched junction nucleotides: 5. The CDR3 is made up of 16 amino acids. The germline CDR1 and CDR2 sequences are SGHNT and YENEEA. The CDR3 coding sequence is TGTGCCAGCAGCTTAGAACGCGGGGGGGGCACCTACGAGCAGTACTTC. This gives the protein CASSLERGGGTYEQYF.

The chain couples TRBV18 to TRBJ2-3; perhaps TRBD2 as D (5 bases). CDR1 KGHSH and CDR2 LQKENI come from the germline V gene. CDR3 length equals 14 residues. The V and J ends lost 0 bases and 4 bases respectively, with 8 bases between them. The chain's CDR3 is CASSPPTRADTQYF. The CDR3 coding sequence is TGTGCCAGCTCACCACCAACTAGGGCAGATACGCAGTATTTT. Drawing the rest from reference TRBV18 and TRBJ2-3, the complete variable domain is NAGVMQNPRHLVRRRGQEARLRCSPMKGHSHVYWYRQLPEEGLKFMVYLQKENIIDESGMPKERFSAEFPKEGPSILRIQQVVRGDSAAYFCASSPPTRADTQYFGPGTRLTVL.

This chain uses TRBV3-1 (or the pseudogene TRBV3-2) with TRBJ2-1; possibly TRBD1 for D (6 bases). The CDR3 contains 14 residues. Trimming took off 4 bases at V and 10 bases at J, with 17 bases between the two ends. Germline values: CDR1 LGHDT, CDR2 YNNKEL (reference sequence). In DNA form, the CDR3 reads TGTGCCAGCAGCCTTCCGGCATCTGACAGGGAGCAGTTCTTC. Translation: CASSLPASDREQFF.

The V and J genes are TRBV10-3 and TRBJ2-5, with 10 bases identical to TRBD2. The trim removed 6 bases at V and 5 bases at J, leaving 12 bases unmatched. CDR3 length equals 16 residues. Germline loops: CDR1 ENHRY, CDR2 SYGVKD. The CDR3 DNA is TGTGCCATCAGGACCGGGACTAGCGCGAACGTGGAGACCCAGTACTTC. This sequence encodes CAIRTGTSANVETQYF.

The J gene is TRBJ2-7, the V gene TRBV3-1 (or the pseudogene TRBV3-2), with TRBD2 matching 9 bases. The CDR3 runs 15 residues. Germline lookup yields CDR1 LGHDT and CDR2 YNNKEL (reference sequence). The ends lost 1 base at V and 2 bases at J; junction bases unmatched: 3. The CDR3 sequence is CASSQGAGGAYEQYF. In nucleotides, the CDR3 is TGTGCCAGCAGCCAAGGGGCGGGAGGGGCCTACGAGCAGTACTTC.

CDR3 nucleotide sequence: TGTGCCAGCAGCTTAGGTACTAGCGGGAACAATGAGCAGTTCTTC. Its protein is CASSLGTSGNNEQFF. The chain couples TRBV7-7 to TRBJ2-1, with 10 bases matching TRBD2. The V and J ends lost 1 base and 5 bases, in that order; junction bases with no gene match: 2. CDR3 length: 15 residues. Per germline, CDR1 SSHAT and CDR2 FNYEAQ (reference sequence). Based on the CDR3 plus reference TRBV7-7 and TRBJ2-1, the full variable domain is GAGVSQSPRYKVTKRGQDVTLRCDPISSHATLYWYQQALGQGPEFLTYFNYEAQPDKSGLPSDRFSAERPEGSISTLTIQRTEQRDSAMYRCASSLGTSGNNEQFFGPGTRLTVL.

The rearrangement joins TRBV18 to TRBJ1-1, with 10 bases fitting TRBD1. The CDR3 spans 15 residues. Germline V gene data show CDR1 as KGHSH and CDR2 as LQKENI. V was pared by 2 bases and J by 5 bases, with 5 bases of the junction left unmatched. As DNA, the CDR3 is TGTGCCAGCTCACCAAACCGGGACAGGGGTACTGAAGCTTTCTTT. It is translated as CASSPNRDRGTEAFF.

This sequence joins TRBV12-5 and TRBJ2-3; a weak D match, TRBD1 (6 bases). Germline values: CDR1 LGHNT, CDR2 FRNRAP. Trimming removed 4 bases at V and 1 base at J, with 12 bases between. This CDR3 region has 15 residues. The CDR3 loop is CASGSEGHRTDTQYF. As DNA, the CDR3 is TGTGCTAGTGGTTCAGAGGGACACCGCACAGATACGCAGTATTTT.

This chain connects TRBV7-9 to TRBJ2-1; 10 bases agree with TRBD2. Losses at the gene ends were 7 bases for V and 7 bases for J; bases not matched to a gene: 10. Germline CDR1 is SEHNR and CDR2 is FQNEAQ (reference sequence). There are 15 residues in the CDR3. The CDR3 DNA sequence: TGTGCCAGCACCCTGAGCGGGAGGGCCGGAAATGAGCAGTTCTTC. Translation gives CASTLSGRAGNEQFF.